This paragraph covers one T cell receptor beta chain sequence. Its antigen is currently unknown. CDR1 and CDR2 (germline): MNHNY, SVGAGI (reference sequence). V dropped 7 bases and J dropped 4 bases, with 10 bases sitting between them. CDR3 length: 13 amino acids. Method: immunoSEQ multiplex PCR; TCRdb's copy keeps in-frame clones and lacks some. This repertoire shows 80,000 to 95,000 clones, under 85% found once; its top ten account for 0.75% to 0.85%. These data belong to a study of radiotherapy plus CTLA-4 blockade in lung cancer. For the study at large: There were objective responses in roughly 18% of patients, and 31% had disease control. Study-wide findings and caveats: In blood, TCR clones derived from the tumor expanded after radiotherapy plus ipilimumab. Early clone dynamics of blood T cells, plus interferon-beta, reportedly predicted response best.

The TCR originated in a human donor with non-small cell lung cancer who had stable disease on radiotherapy plus ipilimumab. The V and J genes are TRBV6-6 and TRBJ2-2; unclear D gene. The sample was peripheral blood, taken from a patient treated with radiotherapy plus ipilimumab. The CDR3 spells CASTQGLTGELFF. CDR3 DNA sequence: TGTGCCAGCACCCAAGGCCTCACCGGGGAGCTGTTTTTT.